This T cell receptor (beta chain) was obtained from a study of identifying expanded T cells in peripheral blood. V dropped 5 bases and J dropped 1; count of bases not matched to a gene: 5. Germline values: CDR1 SGHVS, CDR2 FNYEAQ. The CDR3 contains 16 residues. Only in-frame clones appear in the TCRdb table, and some are missing; sequencing was by immunoSEQ multiplex PCR. In the table there are about 130,000 clones, 80% to 90% of which are singletons. Healthy donors had no documented immune events, such as infections, while sampled. Notes on this clone: The target antigen is unknown.

Overall study findings and caveats: Approximately 1.1 clones differed between technical replicates, versus about 15 and 19 over time. Clone count variance between two-week samples rose with total template count.

Sample: blood. The V call is TRBV7-6, the J call TRBJ1-5; TRBD1 matches 10 bases. This clonotype was obtained from a person aged 18 to 70 in good health. CDR3 in DNA: TGTGCCAGCAGCCCGACAGGGGGCTGGAGCAATCAGCCCCAGCATTTT. It yields the protein CASSPTGGWSNQPQHF. The variable domain in full, with the rest retrieved from reference TRBV7-6 and TRBJ1-5, is GAGVSQSPRYKVTKRGQDVALRCDPISGHVSLYWYRQALGQGPEFLTYFNYEAQQDKSGLPNDRFSAERPEGSISTLTIQRTEQRDSAMYRCASSPTGGWSNQPQHFGDGTRLSIL.